The TCR beta chain under discussion was sequenced for a study of low-dose radiotherapy and immunotherapy resistance in tumors. Priming of first-strand cDNA relied on TRAV- and TRBV-specific primers (covering alpha and beta chains). TCR amplification involved around 22 PCR cycles with a constant-region primer and V-primer adapter. TCRdb itself ran the reads through MiXCR, one entry per CDR3 protein. The sample holds about 7,300 distinct CDR3 sequences, 80% to 90% seen once. Advanced solid tumors lacking tumor-infiltrating lymphocytes were present in eligible patients. J gave up 7 bases and V 7 bases, and 18 bases lay outside the gene matches. Germline V lookup: CDR1 SNHLY, CDR2 FYNNEI. This CDR3 comprises 18 residues.

The clonotype was recovered from a human donor with advanced metastatic prostate, ovarian, gallbladder or colorectal cancer (not recorded which). This table probably holds off-target reads from a library built for another chain. This chain connects TRBV2 to TRBJ2-5; 13 bases are shared with TRBD2. CDR3 bases: TGTGCCAGCACCCCCTCGGAGCGACTAGCGGGGGGCGCAGGGACCCAGTACTTC. Encoded protein: CASTPSERLAGGAGTQYF.